Listed below are T cell receptor beta chains from one sample, sequenced in a study of cytomegalovirus exposure and HLA in healthy donors. Profiled with immunoSEQ multiplex PCR; TCRdb holds only in-frame clones, not every one. The table includes 200,000 to 250,000 clones, roughly 87% detected once. The specimen sequenced was PBMCs. The source of these receptors is a woman aged 40-49 years in good health and CMV-seropositive. Both conserved end residues are trimmed from each CDR3. A D gene is named only where the DNA matches it firmly.

D: .; length: 13; V: TRBV7-2; CDR3: ASSLVRSSGNTIY
D: .; length: 16; V: TRBV15; CDR3: ATSRDRGVESSNQPQH
D: TRBD1; length: 15; V: TRBV7-2; CDR3: ASSSRPTGANTGELF
D: .; length: 10; V: TRBV5-6; CDR3: ASEARGTEAF
D: TRBD1; length: 12; V: TRBV30; CDR3: AYQQGQGGSPLH
D: TRBD1; length: 12; V: TRBV19; CDR3: ASSRDRANYGYT
D: TRBD2; length: 11; V: TRBV7-2; CDR3: ASSYSGGYEQF
D: TRBD2; length: 12; V: TRBV7-9; CDR3: ASSLGGRPYEQY
D: TRBD1; length: 12; V: TRBV7-9; CDR3: ASRVQGARAEAF
D: .; length: 14; V: TRBV5-6; CDR3: ASSFNRQRSGNTIY
D: TRBD1; length: 12; V: TRBV7-2; CDR3: ASTRQGVNTEAF
D: TRBD2; length: 14; V: TRBV10-3; CDR3: AIRPVAGGYTGELF
D: .; length: 14; V: TRBV14; CDR3: ASSQAGLWNTGELF
D: .; length: 13; V: TRBV19; CDR3: ASSITRMGKSEQF
D: .; length: 10; V: TRBV30; CDR3: AWSASGYEQY
D: .; length: 11; V: TRBV27; CDR3: ASSSGGEETQY
D: .; length: 11; V: TRBV6-5; CDR3: ASPRFGVDEAF
D: .; length: 13; V: TRBV30; CDR3: AWSVRGLRNEKLF
D: TRBD1; length: 12; V: TRBV19; CDR3: ASSAGTGVGGYT
D: .; length: 12; V: TRBV5-1; CDR3: ASSLGTFTDTQY
D: TRBD1; length: 13; V: TRBV10-2; CDR3: ASRGTGTNTGELF
D: TRBD1; length: 14; V: TRBV18; CDR3: ASSHLDRDGIYGYT
D: .; length: 10; V: TRBV2; CDR3: AAGAGAQPQH
D: .; length: 12; V: TRBV5-4; CDR3: AARAGFNTETQY
D: .; length: 12; V: TRBV11-2; CDR3: ASTVTGPDYGYT
D: .; length: 8; V: TRBV29-1; CDR3: SVLSGVEY
D: TRBD1; length: 12; V: TRBV5-8; CDR3: ASSFAGGLYEQY
D: .; length: 11; V: TRBV7-2; CDR3: ASSLVNRNTIY
D: TRBD2; length: 13; V: TRBV7-6; CDR3: ASSPGIAGARTQY